The source of this TCR beta chain is a study of blood T cell repertoires in COVID-19. Clones were sequenced by immunoSEQ multiplex PCR, and TCRdb holds only the in-frame ones, with some missing. The sample lists fewer than 200,000 clones, roughly 85% occurring once. The sequence derives from a middle-aged man with active or convalescent COVID-19. Input material: peripheral blood.

The CDR3: CASSVTGLNTGELFF. The CDR3 region has the DNA TGTGCCAGCAGTGTGACGGGACTGAACACCGGGGAGCTGTTTTTT. The V and J genes are TRBV2 and TRBJ2-2; D may be TRBD2 (6 bases). This CDR3 region has 15 residues. The V end lost 4 bases, the J end lost 1 base, and 10 bases lay between the germline ends. The germline V gene encodes CDR1 SNHLY and CDR2 FYNNEI.